Described below is a single T cell receptor beta chain sequence and its context. No cognate antigen has been identified for it. It has no much larger one-base neighbor in the sample; base qualities were not kept. CDR3 length: 14 amino acids, cysteine to phenylalanine. Only CDR3 DNA is held: 42 bases, read in frame from base 1. The germline V gene gives CDR1 as KGHSH and CDR2 as LQKENI. V trim: 3 bases; J trim: 9 bases; unmatched bases: 6. This record comes from a study of blood T cell repertoires in COVID-19 (dated by TCRdb to the early 2020s). Study-wide context: Samples from collaborators originated in the United States, Italy and Spain and spanned both the acute and convalescent phases of COVID-19. Subjects who had been exposed to COVID-19, were actively infected with it, or had recovered from it provided the deeply sampled blood TCRbeta repertoires that made up the dataset. The repertoires were released in a freely available public database intended as a resource for research on the immune response to SARS-CoV-2. Where HLA class I and class II types were available, the types were taken from metadata supplied by the sample provider, not from assay-based typing. Samples came from the ongoing ImmuneRACE study (first 160 participants) plus 1,254 subjects from 6 global collaborators. The sample metadata nearly always contained a de-identified subject ID, COVID-19 status, age in years and sex. The material from the prospective study consisted of cDNA or gDNA derived from T cells, B-cell-depleted T cells, or PBMCs.

TCRbeta CDR3 regions were amplified from genomic DNA using the immunoSEQ Assay, a bias-controlled multiplex PCR. The published analysis was carried out like this. Nucleated cell counts per sample were estimated from amplification of reference gene primers within the assay. To quantify the absolute abundance of each unique TCRbeta CDR3 rearrangement, sequence reads were collapsed and filtered. For each sample, productive Simpson clonality was calculated by taking the square root of Simpson's diversity index across productive rearrangements. TCRdb mirrors the immuneACCESS table, restricted to in-frame sequences. Some clones are absent from its copies; in checked studies, under half trace to an unresolved V gene, and the reason for the others is unknown. V and J calls and clone size are as listed in that table; D and trimming were resolved from the DNA. Within this sample are hundreds of thousands of clones, with roughly 90% of them counted one time only. The top ten clonotypes cover roughly a tenth of the sample.

Enrolling through a virtual design, the prospective study's participants ranged in age from roughly 18 to 95 years and lived across roughly 23 United States geographic areas. To assign participants to cohorts, the prospective study relied on clinical history that participants themselves reported in a screening survey and a study questionnaire. ImmuneRACE Cohort 3 recovered participants were defined by two consecutive negative NP/OP PCR tests, healthcare professional clearance, or symptom resolution. In the prospective study, mobile phlebotomists collected whole blood, serum and a nasopharyngeal or oropharyngeal swab from each participant. Over a roughly 2-month period, participants in the prospective study had the option of providing additional blood draws and questionnaires. Before DNA extraction, prospective study blood samples were shipped either frozen or at room temperature. What the study reported, not specific to this receptor: The amount of clinical and demographic metadata varied by source and participant and was provided uncurated.

The rearrangement combines TRBV18 with TRBJ2-1; the junction holds 9 bases that match TRBD1. The sequenced sample was PBMCs or T cells enriched from blood (not recorded which). The sequence was obtained from a woman in her twenties or thirties who had recovered from COVID-19. The nucleotide sequence is given as TGTGCCAGCTCACCGCAGGACAGGGGTACTGAGCAGTTCTTC. Translated, this is CASSPQDRGTEQFF.